A single sample is the source of the 3 T cell receptor beta chains below, sequenced in a study of response to subunit inactivated influenza vaccine. From the RT-PCR reads, TCRdb called clonotypes with MiXCR, one entry per CDR3 protein. Here the sample spans about 500,000 distinct CDR3 sequences, 16% being singletons. This sample comprised CD4+ T cells sorted from PBMCs, obtained less than 30 months after vaccination. The receptors were gathered from a man aged 50 to 69 who received an inactivated influenza vaccine.

This clonotype has a count of ten or more. The chain has TRBV4-2 and TRBJ1-2; D not resolved. The ends were cut back, 5 bases at V and 3 bases at J, with 10 bases in the middle. Germline CDR1 is LGHNA and CDR2 is YNFKEQ. The CDR3 has 13 residues. The CDR3 here is CASSRHEYYGYTF. CDR3 DNA sequence: TGTGCCAGCAGCAGACACGAGTACTATGGCTACACCTTC.

This clonotype was picked up a small number of times. The V and J genes are TRBV5-4 and TRBJ2-2, with D uncertain. V was trimmed by 0 bases and J by 7 bases, leaving 10 bases between them. The CDR3 totals 14 residues. Per germline, CDR1 SGHNT and CDR2 YYREEE (reference sequence). Here the CDR3 DNA reads TGTGCCAGCAGCTTGGAGAATAAACGCGGGGAGCTGTTTTTT. It is translated as CASSLENKRGELFF.

This clonotype was counted between two and nine times. The CDR3 here is CASSFGTTSGWNIGELFF. The CDR3 DNA reads as TGTGCCAGCAGCTTCGGGACTACCTCGGGATGGAATATCGGGGAGCTGTTTTTT. The rearrangement joins TRBV9 to TRBJ2-2; 7 nucleotides match TRBD2. The J segment lost 7 bases and the V segment lost 4 bases, leaving 19 bases of the junction unmatched. The CDR3 is 18 residues long. Germline loops: CDR1 SGDLS, CDR2 YYNGEE. Looking up the rest from reference TRBV9 and TRBJ2-2 gives the full variable domain: DSGVTQTPKHLITATGQRVTLRCSPRSGDLSVYWYQQSLDQGLQFLIQYYNGEERAKGNILERFSAQQFPDLHSELNLSSLELGDSALYFCASSFGTTSGWNIGELFFGEGSRLTVL.